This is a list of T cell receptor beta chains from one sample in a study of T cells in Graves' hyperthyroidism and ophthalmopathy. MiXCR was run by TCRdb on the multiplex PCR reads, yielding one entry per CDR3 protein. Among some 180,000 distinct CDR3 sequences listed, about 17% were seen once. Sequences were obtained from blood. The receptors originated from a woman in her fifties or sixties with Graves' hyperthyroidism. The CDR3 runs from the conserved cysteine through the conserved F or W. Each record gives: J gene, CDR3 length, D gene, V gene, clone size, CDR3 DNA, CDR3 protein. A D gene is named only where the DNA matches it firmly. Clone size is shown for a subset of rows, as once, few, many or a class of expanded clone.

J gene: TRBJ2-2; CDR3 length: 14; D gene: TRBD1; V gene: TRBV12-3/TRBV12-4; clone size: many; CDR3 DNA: TGTGCCAGCACCAGACAGGGGGCGAACGGGGAGCTGTTTTTT; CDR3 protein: CASTRQGANGELFF
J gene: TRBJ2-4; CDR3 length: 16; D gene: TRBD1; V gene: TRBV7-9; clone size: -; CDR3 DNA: TGTGCCAGCAGCTCTGCGACAGGGGAAGCCAAAAACATTCAGTACTTC; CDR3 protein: CASSSATGEAKNIQYF
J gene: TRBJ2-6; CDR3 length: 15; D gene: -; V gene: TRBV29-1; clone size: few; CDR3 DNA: TGCAGCGTTGAAAACCCAGTCGCCGGGGCCAACGTCCTGACTTTC; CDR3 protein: CSVENPVAGANVLTF
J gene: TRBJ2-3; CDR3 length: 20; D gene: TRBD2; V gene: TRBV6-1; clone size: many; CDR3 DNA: TGTGCCAGCAGTGAAATTGGCGGTCGGACTAGCGGGACACCCACAGATACGCAGTATTTT; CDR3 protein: CASSEIGGRTSGTPTDTQYF
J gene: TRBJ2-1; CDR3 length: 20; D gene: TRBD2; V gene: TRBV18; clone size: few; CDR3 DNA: TGTGCCAGCTCACAAGAGGGGCCAGGCTTCGGACTAGCGGGGTACAATGAGCAGTTCTTC; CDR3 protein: CASSQEGPGFGLAGYNEQFF
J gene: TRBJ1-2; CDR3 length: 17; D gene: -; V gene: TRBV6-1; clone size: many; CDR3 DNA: TGTGCCAGCAGTTTAAAGAAAGGGAGAGTTAGAGACTATGGCTACACCTTC; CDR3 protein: CASSLKKGRVRDYGYTF
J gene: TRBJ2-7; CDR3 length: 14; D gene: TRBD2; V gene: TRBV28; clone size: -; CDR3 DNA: TGTGCCAGCAGTTTAAGCGGGGGTGTCTACGAGCAGTACTTC; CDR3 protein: CASSLSGGVYEQYF
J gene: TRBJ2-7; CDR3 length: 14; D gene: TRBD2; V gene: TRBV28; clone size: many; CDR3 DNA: TGTGCCAGCATCCCCGCTAGCGGATCATCCGGGCAGTACTTC; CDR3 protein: CASIPASGSSGQYF
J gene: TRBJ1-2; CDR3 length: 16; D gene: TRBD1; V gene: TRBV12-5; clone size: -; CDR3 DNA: TGTGCTAGTGGTTTGGTAGCGGGACAGCTTAACTATGGCTACACCTTC; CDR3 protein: CASGLVAGQLNYGYTF
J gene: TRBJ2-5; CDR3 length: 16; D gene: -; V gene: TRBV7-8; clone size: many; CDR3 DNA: TGTGCCAGCAGCACAGCCGGGACATGGGAGGGTGAGACCCAGTACTTC; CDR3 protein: CASSTAGTWEGETQYF
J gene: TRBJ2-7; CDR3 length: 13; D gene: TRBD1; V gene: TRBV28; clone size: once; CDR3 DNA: TGTGCCGCCTGGGGACAGGGCTCCTACGAGCAGTACTTC; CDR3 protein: CAAWGQGSYEQYF
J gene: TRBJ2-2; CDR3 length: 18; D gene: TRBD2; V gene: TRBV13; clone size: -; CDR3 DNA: TGTGCCAGCAGCCTAAGAGCACTAGCGGGATTGAACACCGGGGAGCTGTTTTTT; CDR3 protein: CASSLRALAGLNTGELFF
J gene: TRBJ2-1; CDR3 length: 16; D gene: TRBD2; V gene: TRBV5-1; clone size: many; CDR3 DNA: TGCGCCAGCAGCCTCGATGGGGCTAGCGGAAACAATGAGCAGTTCTTC; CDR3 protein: CASSLDGASGNNEQFF
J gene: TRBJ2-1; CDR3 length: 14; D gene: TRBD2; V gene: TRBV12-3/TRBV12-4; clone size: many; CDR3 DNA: TGTGCCAGCAGTACTAGCGGGAGGTATGATGAGCAGTTCTTC; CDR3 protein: CASSTSGRYDEQFF
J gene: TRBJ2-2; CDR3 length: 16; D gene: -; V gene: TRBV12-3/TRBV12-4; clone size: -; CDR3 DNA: TGTGCCAGCAACATACCCGCCAGGGGGGGAGCCGGGGAGCTGTTTTTT; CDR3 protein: CASNIPARGGAGELFF
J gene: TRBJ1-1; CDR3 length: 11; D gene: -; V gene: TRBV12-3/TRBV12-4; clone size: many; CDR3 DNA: TGTGCCAGCAGTTTAAGCGAGAAAGCTTTCTTT; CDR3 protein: CASSLSEKAFF
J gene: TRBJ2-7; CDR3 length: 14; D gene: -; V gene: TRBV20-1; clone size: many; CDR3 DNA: TGCAGTGCCCTAGGCACCCGAGAATCCTACGAGCAGTACTTC; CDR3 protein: CSALGTRESYEQYF
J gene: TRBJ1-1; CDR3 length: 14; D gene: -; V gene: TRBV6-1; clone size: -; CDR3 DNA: TGTGCCAGCGGACGGGCAGGGAGGAACACTGAAGCTTTCTTT; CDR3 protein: CASGRAGRNTEAFF
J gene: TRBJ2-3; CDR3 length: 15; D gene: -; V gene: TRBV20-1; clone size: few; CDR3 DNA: TGCAGTGCTAGAGATATTTCTCGAGGCACAGATACGCAGTATTTT; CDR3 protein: CSARDISRGTDTQYF
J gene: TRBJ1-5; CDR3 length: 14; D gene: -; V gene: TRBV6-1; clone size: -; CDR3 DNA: TGTGCCAGCAAGCCCAGAACTAGCAATCAGCCCCAGCATTTT; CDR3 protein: CASKPRTSNQPQHF
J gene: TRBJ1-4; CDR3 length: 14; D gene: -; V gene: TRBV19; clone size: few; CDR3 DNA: TGTGCCAGTAGTATTTCGCAAGGTTTGGGCAAACTGTTTTTT; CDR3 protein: CASSISQGLGKLFF
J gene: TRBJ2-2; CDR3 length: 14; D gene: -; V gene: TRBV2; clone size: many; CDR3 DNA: TGTGCCAGCTATCTCACAGGGATCACCGGGGAGCTGTTTTTT; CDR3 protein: CASYLTGITGELFF
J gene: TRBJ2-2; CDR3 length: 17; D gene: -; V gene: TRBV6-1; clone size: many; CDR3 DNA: TGTGCCAGCAGGCTGGACATAACAGGTCCTGTGGCCGGGGAGCTGTTTTTT; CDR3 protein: CASRLDITGPVAGELFF
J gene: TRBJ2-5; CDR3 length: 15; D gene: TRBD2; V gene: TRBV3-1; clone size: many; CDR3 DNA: TGTGCCAGCAGCCGGGGAGGGCCGGGAGGAGAGACCCAGTACTTC; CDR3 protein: CASSRGGPGGETQYF
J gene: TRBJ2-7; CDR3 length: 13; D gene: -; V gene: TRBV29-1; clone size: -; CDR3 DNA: TGCAGCGTCGGGGGACGACTTGTCTACGAGCAGTACTTC; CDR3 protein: CSVGGRLVYEQYF
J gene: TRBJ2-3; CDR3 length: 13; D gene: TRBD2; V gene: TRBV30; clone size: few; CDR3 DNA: TGTGCCTGGACTAGCGGGAGCCCAGATACGCAGTATTTT; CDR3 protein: CAWTSGSPDTQYF
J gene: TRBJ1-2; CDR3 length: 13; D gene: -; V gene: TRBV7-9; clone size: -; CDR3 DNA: TGTGCCAGCAGCTTAACAGACTCCTATGGCTACACCTTC; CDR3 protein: CASSLTDSYGYTF
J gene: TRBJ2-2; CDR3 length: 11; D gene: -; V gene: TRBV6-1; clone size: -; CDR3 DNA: TGTGCCAGCCGGACAGTGGGGGAGCTGTTTTTT; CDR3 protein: CASRTVGELFF
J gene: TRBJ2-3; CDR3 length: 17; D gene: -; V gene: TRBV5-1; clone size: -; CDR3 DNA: TGCGCCAGCAGTCAAATAAGGGGGGGGCGAAGCACAGATACGCAGTATTTT; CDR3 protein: CASSQIRGGRSTDTQYF
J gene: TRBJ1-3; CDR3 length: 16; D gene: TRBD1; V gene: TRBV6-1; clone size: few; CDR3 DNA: TGTGCCAGCGACCGTCGGGACAGGACCTCTGGAAACACCATATATTTT; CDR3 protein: CASDRRDRTSGNTIYF
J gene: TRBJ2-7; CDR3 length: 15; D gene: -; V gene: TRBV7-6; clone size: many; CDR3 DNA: TGTGCCAGCAGCCCAACCTTTGGGCCCGCCCGCGAGCAGTACTTC; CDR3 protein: CASSPTFGPAREQYF
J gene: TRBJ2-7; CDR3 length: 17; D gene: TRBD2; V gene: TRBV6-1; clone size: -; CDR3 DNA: TGTGCCAGCAGTGCGACTAGCGGGAGCCAGAATAACTACGAGCAGTACTTC; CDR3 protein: CASSATSGSQNNYEQYF
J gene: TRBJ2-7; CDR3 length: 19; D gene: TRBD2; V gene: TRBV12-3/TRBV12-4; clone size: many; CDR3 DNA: TGTGCCAGCAGTTTAGCGCTCTTGACAGGGCTAGCGGGAGTCGACGAGCAGTACTTC; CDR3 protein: CASSLALLTGLAGVDEQYF
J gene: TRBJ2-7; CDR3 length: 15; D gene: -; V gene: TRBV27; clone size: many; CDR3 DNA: TGTGCCAGCAGTCCAGGACAGCCCGGCTCCTACGAGCAGTACTTC; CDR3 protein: CASSPGQPGSYEQYF
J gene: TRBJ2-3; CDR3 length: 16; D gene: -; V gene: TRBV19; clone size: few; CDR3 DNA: TGTGCCAGTAGTCTCCGGAGGGGGGCGCGCACAGATACGCAGTATTTT; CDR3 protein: CASSLRRGARTDTQYF
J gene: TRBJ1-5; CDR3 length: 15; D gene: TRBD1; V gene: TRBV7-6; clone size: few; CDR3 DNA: TGTGCCAGCAGCTTAGGACAGGGGCAGGGTCAGCCCCAGCATTTT; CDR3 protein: CASSLGQGQGQPQHF
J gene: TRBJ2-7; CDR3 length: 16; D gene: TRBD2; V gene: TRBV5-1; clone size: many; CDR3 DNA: TGCGCCAGCACCATAGGGGGAAGCGGGAGAGTCAACGAGCAGTACTTC; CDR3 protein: CASTIGGSGRVNEQYF
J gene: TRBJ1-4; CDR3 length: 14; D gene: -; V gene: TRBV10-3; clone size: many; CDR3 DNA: TGTGCCATCAGTGATCCAGGGGAAGAAGAAAAACTGTTTTTT; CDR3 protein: CAISDPGEEEKLFF
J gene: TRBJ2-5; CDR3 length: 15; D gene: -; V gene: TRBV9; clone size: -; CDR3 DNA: TGTGCCAGCAGCCAGAACCGGCAGAGACAAGAGACCCAGTACTTC; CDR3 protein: CASSQNRQRQETQYF
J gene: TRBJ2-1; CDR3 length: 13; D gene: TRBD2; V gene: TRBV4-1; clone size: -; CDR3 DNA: TGCGCCAGCAGCCAAGTTCCTAGCGGAGATGAGATCTTC; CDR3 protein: CASSQVPSGDEIF
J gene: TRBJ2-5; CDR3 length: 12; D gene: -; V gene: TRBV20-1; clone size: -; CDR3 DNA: TGCAGTGCTAGAGAGGGCAAGGAGACCCAGTACTTC; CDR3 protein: CSAREGKETQYF
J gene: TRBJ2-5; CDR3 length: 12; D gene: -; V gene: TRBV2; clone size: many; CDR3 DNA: TGTGCCAGCAGTGACAGGACAGAGACCCAGTACTTC; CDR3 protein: CASSDRTETQYF